This passage covers 18 T cell receptor beta chains from one sample sequenced in a study of OX40 agonist ivuxolimab in advanced cancers. The protocol was immunoSEQ multiplex PCR, while the TCRdb copy is restricted to in-frame clones and leaves out a portion. The sample comprises tens of thousands of clones, 70% to 90% of which are singletons, and under 0.85% rests with the top ten. Sequencing was performed on CD4+ or CD8+ T cells sorted from blood, taken in a trial of the OX40 agonist ivuxolimab. These receptors were obtained from an adult with an advanced solid tumor such as melanoma, head and neck, liver or kidney cancer.

The CDR3 reads CASSQDTVERQYF. The CDR3 DNA reads as TGTGCCAGCAGCCAAGATACCGTGGAGAGGCAGTATTTT. The genes are TRBV14 and TRBJ2-3; D not certain. This CDR3 has 13 residues. Germline CDR1 reads SGHDN; CDR2 reads FVKESK. V was trimmed by 0 bases and J by 11 bases, leaving 12 bases between them.

The chain couples TRBV5-6 to TRBJ2-5, with D perhaps being TRBD1 or TRBD2 (5 bases each). This CDR3 is built from 14 residues. Germline V gives CDR1 SGHDT, CDR2 YYEEEE. Trimming removed 4 bases from V and 2 bases from J, with 12 bases in between. The CDR3: CASSLGTHQETQYF. DNA of the CDR3: TGTGCCAGCAGCCTTGGGACCCATCAAGAGACCCAGTACTTC.

The chain is built from TRBV18 and TRBJ1-1, with a weak D call TRBD1 (6 bases). The V end was cut by 3 bases, the J end by 3 bases, with 11 bases between. This CDR3 has 14 amino acids. Germline loops: CDR1 KGHSH, CDR2 LQKENI. The CDR3 is CASSPTGSDTEAFF. For the CDR3, the DNA is TGTGCCAGCTCACCTACAGGGAGTGACACTGAAGCTTTCTTT.

The rearrangement joins TRBV5-5 to TRBJ2-2; 7 bases match TRBD1. Germline CDR1 and CDR2: SGHKS and YYEKEE (reference sequence). The CDR3 is 15 residues long. Trimming at V came to 4 bases and at J to 5 bases, leaving 8 bases not matched to a gene. The CDR3 loop reads CASSLGTAYTGELFF. The CDR3 DNA sequence: TGTGCCAGCAGCCTAGGGACAGCCTATACCGGGGAGCTGTTTTTT.

CDR3: CASSSPEQGARNQPQHF. The CDR3 bases are TGTGCCAGCAGTTCTCCAGAACAGGGGGCGCGGAATCAGCCCCAGCATTTT. This chain uses TRBV28 with TRBJ1-5; 9 positions match TRBD1. CDR3 size: 17 residues. Germline CDR1 MDHEN, CDR2 SYDVKM. With V trimmed by 4 bases and J by 4 bases, 11 bases remained unmatched. Based on the CDR3 plus reference TRBV28 and TRBJ1-5, the full variable domain is DVKVTQSSRYLVKRTGEKVFLECVQDMDHENMFWYRQDPGLGLRLIYFSYDVKMKEKGDIPEGYSVSREKKERFSLILESASTNQTSMYLCASSSPEQGARNQPQHFGDGTRLSIL.

The rearrangement links TRBV19 to TRBJ1-2; a possible D gene is TRBD1 (6 bases). The CDR3 extends over 13 amino acids. The V gene's germline CDR1 is LNHDA and CDR2 SQIVND (reference sequence). With 5 bases removed from V and 7 bases from J, the gap between germline ends came to 14 bases. The CDR3 is CASSPTGQSGYTF. DNA of the CDR3: TGTGCCAGTAGTCCGACAGGTCAATCTGGCTACACCTTC.

This clone was recorded only once. This sequence joins TRBV19 and TRBJ1-2, with D possibly matching TRBD1 (6 bases). The CDR3 spans 13 residues. CDR1 is LNHDA, CDR2 SQIVND, per germline (reference sequence). V lost 9 bases and J lost 0, with 11 bases in between. This chain's CDR3 is CASRDTANYGYTF. CDR3 coding DNA: TGTGCCAGCCGGGACACCGCTAACTATGGCTACACCTTC.

V gene TRBV2 combines with J gene TRBJ1-5; 7 positions agree with TRBD1. This CDR3 contains 15 residues. Losses at the gene ends were 6 bases for V and 2 bases for J; bases not matched to a gene: 7. From germline, CDR1 is SNHLY and CDR2 FYNNEI. The CDR3 region is CASRGGRQGNQPQHF. Written as DNA, the CDR3 is TGTGCCAGCAGAGGGGGCCGACAGGGCAATCAGCCCCAGCATTTT.

This clone appeared once. The rearrangement links TRBV18 to TRBJ1-1, with 7 nucleotides matching TRBD1. Unmatched junction bases numbered 13, after V lost 6 bases and J lost 6 bases. CDR1 KGHSH and CDR2 LQKENI come from the germline V gene. This CDR3 region has 15 residues. CDR3 DNA: TGTGCCAGCTCTCAATCCGGAGGGGGCGAATCTGAAGCTTTCTTT. It is translated as CASSQSGGGESEAFF.

V and J are TRBV18 and TRBJ1-2; D is possibly TRBD1 (5 bases). The CDR3 runs 14 residues. V lost 2 bases, J lost 8 bases, and 15 bases lay in between. Germline V lookup: CDR1 KGHSH, CDR2 LQKENI. CDR3 amino acids: CASSPGRDFYGYTF. The CDR3 DNA reads as TGTGCCAGCTCACCAGGGAGGGACTTCTACGGCTACACCTTC.

The CDR3 loop reads CASKSYEQYF. CDR3 bases: TGTGCCAGCAAGTCCTACGAGCAGTACTTC. This chain joins TRBV28 and TRBJ2-7, with no clear D. The CDR3 loop spans 10 amino acids. Trimming removed 7 bases from V and 1 base from J, with 2 bases in between. Looked up from germline, CDR1 is MDHEN and CDR2 is SYDVKM.

The chain links TRBV29-1 to TRBJ1-1; no clear D gene. This CDR3 has 12 amino acids. Germline V gives CDR1 SQVTM, CDR2 ANQGSEA. Between the trimmed V and J ends, which lost 2 bases and 11 bases, there was a span of 15 bases. Here the CDR3 reads CSVERGRREAFF. Written as DNA, the CDR3 is TGCAGCGTTGAAAGAGGTAGGAGAGAGGCTTTCTTT.

The rearrangement links TRBV7-9 to TRBJ1-1; D gene unclear. This CDR3 has 15 residues. V dropped 5 bases and J dropped 8 bases, with 21 bases sitting between them. From germline, CDR1 is SEHNR and CDR2 FQNEAQ (reference sequence). CDR3 coding DNA: TGTGCCAGCAGCGCGCGCGGATTCGAACCGGAGGAAGCTTTCTTT. Its translation: CASSARGFEPEEAFF.

This rearrangement joins TRBV28 to TRBJ1-1; tentatively, D is TRBD1 (5 bases). This CDR3 region has 14 residues. The ends were cut back, 2 bases at V and 3 bases at J, with 10 bases in the middle. Germline CDR1 MDHEN, CDR2 SYDVKM. In DNA form, the CDR3 reads TGTGCCAGCAGTTTAACAGGAAGACACACTGAAGCTTTCTTT. Its translation: CASSLTGRHTEAFF.

The sample holds a few counts of this clone. This chain connects TRBV30 to TRBJ2-3; 8 positions match TRBD2. Germline V CDR1 and CDR2: GTSNPN, SVGIG (reference sequence). CDR3 length: 16 residues. J lost 4 bases, V lost 0 bases, and 9 bases had no gene match. The CDR3 DNA reads as TGTGCCTGGAGTGTAATTGCGGGGGGCCGTTCAGATACGCAGTATTTT. Its protein product is CAWSVIAGGRSDTQYF.

The chain couples TRBV10-3 to TRBJ2-7, with 10 bases fitting TRBD1. The CDR3 loop spans 15 amino acids. V gave up 3 bases and J gave up 1 base; unmatched junction bases: 3. The germline CDR1 and CDR2 sequences are ENHRY and SYGVKD. CDR3 in amino acids: CAISDPGQGSYEQYF. The DNA for the CDR3 is TGTGCCATCAGTGACCCGGGACAGGGGTCCTACGAGCAGTACTTC.

This chain connects TRBV7-9 to TRBJ2-3; 7 nucleotides line up with TRBD2. The V segment lost 5 bases and the J segment 11 bases; nucleotides outside the gene matches: 13. Germline V gene data show CDR1 as SEHNR and CDR2 as FQNEAQ (reference sequence). The CDR3 totals 14 residues. In DNA, the CDR3 is TGTGCCAGCAGCCGAACTTGGGAGGGAGATGGGCAGTATTTT. It specifies CASSRTWEGDGQYF.

V and J are TRBV28 and TRBJ1-1; D may be TRBD1 (6 bases). CDR1 and CDR2 from the germline V gene are MDHEN and SYDVKM. V was pared by 5 bases and J by 0 bases, with 13 bases between. This CDR3 is built from 15 residues. Written as DNA, the CDR3 is TGTGCCAGCAGTGGGGGCGGGGGCTTGAACACTGAAGCTTTCTTT. Translation: CASSGGGGLNTEAFF.